The 9 T cell receptor beta chains below come from one sample, sequenced in a study of T cell responses to AZD1222 COVID-19 vaccine. Assay: immunoSEQ multiplex PCR; the TCRdb copy retains only in-frame clones and omits some. Of 110,000 to 150,000 clones listed, 70% to 90% are singletons. Sequencing was performed on peripheral blood, taken 28 days after the second AZD1222 dose. The receptors were gathered from an adult who received the AZD1222 COVID-19 vaccine.

Only one count was recorded for this clone. The V gene is TRBV7-4, the J gene TRBJ2-7; tentative D call: TRBD2 (6 bases). CDR1 is SGHVT and CDR2 is SQSDAQ in the germline V gene. Trimming cost V 4 bases and J 2 bases, with 15 bases left between them. The CDR3 sequence is 15 residues long. The chain's CDR3 is CASSSSSEITYEQYF. The CDR3, as DNA: TGTGCCAGCAGCTCCTCTAGCGAAATTACCTACGAGCAGTACTTC.

The genes are TRBV19 and TRBJ1-1; no firm D call. Germline assignment: CDR1 LNHDA and CDR2 SQIVND (reference sequence). This CDR3 region has 14 residues. V lost 6 bases and J 6 bases, leaving 17 bases between the germline ends. CDR3 loop: CASSHSSIRPEAFF. Written as DNA, the CDR3 is TGTGCCAGTAGCCACAGCTCAATCCGGCCTGAAGCTTTCTTT.

V is TRBV21-1 and J is TRBJ2-7; TRBD1, the table's D call, lacks a check against the DNA. TRBV21-1 is a listed pseudogene. This CDR3 has 16 amino acids. The CDR3 DNA reads TGTGCCAGCAGCACACGAGGGGACAGGAACTCCTACGAGCAGTACTTC. Residues: CASSTRGDRNSYEQYF.

V usage is TRBV10-2 and J usage is TRBJ1-1; no clear D. This CDR3 contains 13 residues. V was pared by 3 bases and J by 1 base, with 6 bases between. Germline V gives CDR1 WSHSY, CDR2 SAAADI. CDR3 in DNA: TGCGCCAGCAGTGATGTCCGGAACACTGAAGCTTTCTTT. As protein: CASSDVRNTEAFF.

The V call is TRBV7-2, the J call TRBJ1-5; D is perhaps TRBD1 (6 bases). There are 15 residues in the CDR3. The V gene lost 5 bases and the J gene lost 7 bases, with 18 bases spanning the gap. Germline-derived CDR1 and CDR2 are SGHTA and FQGNSA. The CDR3 spells CASSAAGHSTQPQHF. The CDR3 DNA follows: TGTGCCAGCAGCGCCGCGGGACATTCGACCCAGCCCCAGCATTTT. The entire variable domain, with the rest obtained from reference TRBV7-2 and TRBJ1-5, is as follows: GAGVSQSPSNKVTEKGKDVELRCDPISGHTALYWYRQSLGQGLEFLIYFQGNSAPDKSGLPSDRFSAERTGGSVSTLTIQRTQQEDSAVYLCASSAAGHSTQPQHFGDGTRLSIL.

This clone has a single count. This chain links TRBV5-4 with TRBJ1-2, with D perhaps matching TRBD1 (6 bases). V dropped 4 bases and J dropped 3 bases, with 13 bases sitting between them. The CDR3 loop spans 14 amino acids. The germline gives CDR1 SGHNT, CDR2 YYREEE (reference sequence). The DNA for the CDR3 is TGTGCCAGCAGCCCTGGGGGCCAGCACTATGGCTACACCTTC. This translates into CASSPGGQHYGYTF. The full variable domain, rest sourced from reference TRBV5-4 and TRBJ1-2, is ETGVTQSPTHLIKTRGQQVTLRCSSQSGHNTVSWYQQALGQGPQFIFQYYREEENGRGNFPPRFSGLQFPNYSSELNVNALELDDSALYLCASSPGGQHYGYTFGSGTRLTVV.

This chain uses TRBV6-9 with TRBJ2-7; 7 nucleotides agree with TRBD1. Germline V gene lookup returns CDR1 MNHGY and CDR2 SVAAGI. The junction had 7 bases not matched to a gene; V was cut back by 7 bases and J by 1 base. This CDR3 spans 14 amino acids. The CDR3 region is CASTTTGQSYEQYF. The DNA of the CDR3 is TGTGCCAGCACGACGACAGGGCAATCCTACGAGCAGTACTTC.

In its sample, this clone was seen once. The chain is built from TRBV3-1 (or the pseudogene TRBV3-2) and TRBJ2-7; the D gene is possibly TRBD1 (5 bases). V was pared by 0 bases and J by 3 bases, with 12 bases between. The CDR3 has 15 amino acids. Germline V gene lookup returns CDR1 LGHDT and CDR2 YNNKEL (reference sequence). The CDR3 region has the DNA TGTGCCAGCAGCCAAGACAGGGTTCCAATCTACGAGCAGTACTTC. Protein sequence: CASSQDRVPIYEQYF.

The chain joins TRBV19 to TRBJ1-5; D gene unclear. The CDR3 contains 14 residues. CDR1 and CDR2 (germline): LNHDA, SQIVND (reference sequence). V lost 1 base and J lost 2, with 6 bases in between. The CDR3 sequence: CASSIGEGNQPQHF. The CDR3 nucleotides are TGTGCCAGTAGTATAGGGGAAGGCAATCAGCCCCAGCATTTT.